Below are 17 T cell receptor beta chains sequenced from a single sample in a study of T cell responses to AZD1222 COVID-19 vaccine. Only in-frame clones appear in the TCRdb table, and some are missing; sequencing was by immunoSEQ multiplex PCR. The sample lists about 180,000 clones, 75% to 90% occurring once. The sequencing used peripheral blood, collected on day 0 of AZD1222 vaccination. These receptor sequences come from an adult in good health.

The chain carries TRBV18 and TRBJ1-2, with D hard to call. The CDR3 totals 14 residues. V lost 3 bases to trimming and J lost 4 bases, with 12 bases between them. Germline loops: CDR1 KGHSH, CDR2 LQKENI. The CDR3 DNA reads as TGTGCCAGCTCACCTGAGGACCTCAGCTATGGCTACACCTTC. Translating gives CASSPEDLSYGYTF.

This chain uses TRBV2 with TRBJ2-3, with a tentative D call TRBD2 (6 bases). Germline V gene data show CDR1 as SNHLY and CDR2 as FYNNEI. The CDR3 loop spans 15 amino acids. Trimming left V 6 bases short and J 0 bases short, with 13 bases between. CDR3 region: CASSLAHTSTDTQYF. In nucleotides, the CDR3 is TGTGCCAGCAGCCTAGCGCATACTAGCACAGATACGCAGTATTTT.

The chain has TRBV2 and TRBJ2-7, with D perhaps being TRBD1 or TRBD2 (5 bases each). The CDR3 is 18 amino acids. The germline V gene has CDR1 SNHLY and CDR2 FYNNEI. The V and J ends lost 2 bases and 3 bases respectively, with 23 bases between them. The CDR3 nucleotides are TGTGCCAGCAGTGAAAGCGGTTCGGGCTTTGAGGGGATCTACGAGCAGTACGTC. Translation: CASSESGSGFEGIYEQYV.

This clone was recorded only once. V is TRBV12-3 or TRBV12-4 and J is TRBJ1-1; TRBD1 is a possible D gene (6 bases). V was cut by 6 bases and J by 8 bases, with 16 bases left in between. The CDR3 sequence is 13 residues long. This chain's CDR3 is CASSPGGRTEAFF. CDR3 sequence (DNA): TGTGCCAGCAGCCCCGGGGGCCGTACGGAAGCTTTCTTT.

This sequence joins TRBV6-5 and TRBJ2-7, with D possibly called TRBD1 or TRBD2 (5 bases each). The ends were cut back, 0 bases at V and 4 bases at J, with 7 bases in the middle. Germline assignment: CDR1 MNHEY and CDR2 SVGAGI. The CDR3 extends over 13 amino acids. The CDR3 nucleotides are TGTGCCAGCAGTTACTCAGAGGGGTACGAGCAGTACTTC. It encodes CASSYSEGYEQYF.

This clone was counted between two and nine times. This sequence joins TRBV6-5 and TRBJ1-3; D might be TRBD1 (5 bases). V was clipped by 2 bases and J by 7 bases, with 9 bases between them. The CDR3 is made up of 13 amino acids. CDR1 and CDR2 from the germline V gene are MNHEY and SVGAGI. The CDR3 DNA reads as TGTGCCAGCAGTTACAGACAGTTTAACACCATATATTTT. Translation gives CASSYRQFNTIYF.

The rearrangement uses TRBV10-1 and TRBJ1-2; TRBD1 might be the D (5 bases). In germline, CDR1 is WNHNN, CDR2 SYGVQD (reference sequence). CDR3 size: 11 residues. Between the trimmed V and J ends, which lost 6 bases and 11 bases, there was a span of 13 bases. The CDR3 bases are TGCGCCAGCAGCCCTGGGGGGGAATACACCTTC. Amino acids: CASSPGGEYTF.

The V gene is TRBV29-1, the J gene TRBJ2-2; D is ambiguous. Germline CDR1 SQVTM, CDR2 ANQGSEA. The CDR3 covers 13 residues. The V end was cut by 5 bases, the J end by 3 bases, with 10 bases between. The CDR3 region has the DNA TGCAGCGTTTTAACATTGGACACCGGGGAGCTGTTTTTT. Protein sequence: CSVLTLDTGELFF.

This clone was recorded only once. This sequence joins TRBV9 and TRBJ2-3, with a possible D match to TRBD1 (6 bases). CDR1 and CDR2 from the germline V gene are SGDLS and YYNGEE. The CDR3 contains 15 residues. V was trimmed by 0 bases and J by 3 bases, leaving 11 bases between them. For the CDR3, the DNA is TGTGCCAGCAGCGTAGGGCGGACAGTAACAGATACGCAGTATTTT. This gives the protein CASSVGRTVTDTQYF.

V gene TRBV2 combines with J gene TRBJ1-1; TRBD1 is a possible D gene (5 bases). Trimming removed 2 bases from V and 4 bases from J, with 11 bases in between. Germline V gives CDR1 SNHLY, CDR2 FYNNEI. This CDR3 region has 14 residues. CDR3 in DNA: TGTGCCAGCAGTGAATTGGGGCTGGGCACTGAAGCTTTCTTT. It is translated as CASSELGLGTEAFF.

The genes are TRBV27 and TRBJ1-5; the D is unclear. V gave up 3 bases and J gave up 8 bases, with 11 bases separating them. The V gene's germline CDR1 is MNHEY and CDR2 SMNVEV (reference sequence). CDR3 length: 13 amino acids. As DNA, the CDR3 is TGTGCCAGCAGTTTTGTAGGGATGGAGCCCCAGCATTTT. As protein: CASSFVGMEPQHF.

This CDR3 is CASREISGNTIYF. The DNA for the CDR3 is TGCGCCAGCAGAGAGATCTCTGGAAACACCATATATTTT. The chain carries TRBV10-2 and TRBJ1-3; D gene ambiguous. The CDR3 length is 13 residues. V was cut by 6 bases and J by 0 bases, with 6 bases left in between. In germline, CDR1 is WSHSY, CDR2 SAAADI.

The chain has TRBV5-4 and TRBJ1-1; 8 positions match TRBD1. Trimming took 4 bases from V and 4 from J; bases not matched to a gene: 3. The germline gives CDR1 SGHNT, CDR2 YYREEE (reference sequence). This CDR3 is 13 amino acids long. CDR3 sequence reads: CASSRTGSTEAFF. The CDR3 DNA is TGTGCCAGCAGCCGGACAGGGAGCACTGAAGCTTTCTTT.

This rearrangement joins TRBV7-2 to TRBJ1-1; D remains ambiguous. The V end lost 2 bases, the J end lost 1 base, and 8 bases lay between the germline ends. Per germline, CDR1 SGHTA and CDR2 FQGNSA. This CDR3 comprises 14 residues. The CDR3, as DNA: TGTGCCAGCAGCTTAAACCGCGGGAACACTGAAGCTTTCTTT. This translates into CASSLNRGNTEAFF. Filled out from reference TRBV7-2 and TRBJ1-1, the complete variable domain reads GAGVSQSPSNKVTEKGKDVELRCDPISGHTALYWYRQSLGQGLEFLIYFQGNSAPDKSGLPSDRFSAERTGGSVSTLTIQRTQQEDSAVYLCASSLNRGNTEAFFGQGTRLTVV.

The chain carries TRBV6-5 and TRBJ1-2; maybe TRBD1 (5 bases). The CDR3 sequence is 12 residues long. V lost 6 bases to trimming and J lost 8 bases, with 13 bases between them. Looked up from germline, CDR1 is MNHEY and CDR2 is SVGAGI. For the CDR3, the DNA is TGTGCCAGCAGCCCGGGGGGGGGAGGCTACACCTTC. It yields the protein CASSPGGGGYTF.

Only one count was recorded for this clone. The V call is TRBV7-8, the J call TRBJ2-1; D not resolved. This CDR3 comprises 17 residues. Germline CDR1 reads SGHVS; CDR2 reads FQNEAQ. V was cut by 2 bases and J by 0 bases, with 14 bases left in between. CDR3 loop: CASSLFTSVNSYNEQFF. The CDR3, as DNA: TGTGCCAGCAGCTTATTTACGTCAGTAAACTCCTACAATGAGCAGTTCTTC.

The chain combines TRBV19 with TRBJ2-3; TRBD2 matches 8 bases. V dropped 9 bases and J dropped 4; count of bases not matched to a gene: 12. CDR1 is LNHDA and CDR2 is SQIVND in the germline V gene (reference sequence). The CDR3 sequence is 15 residues long. The CDR3 reads CASGGLSGGPDTQYF. CDR3 coding DNA: TGTGCCAGCGGCGGACTAAGCGGGGGTCCAGATACGCAGTATTTT.